The 9 T cell receptor beta chains given below trace back to one sample, sequenced in a study of a mutant IDH1 vaccine in newly diagnosed glioma. Indicated time point: week 35, safety follow-up. Topical imiquimod accompanied each vaccine dose, which consisted of 300 ug of mutant IDH1 20-mer peptide. Method: immunoSEQ multiplex PCR; TCRdb's copy keeps in-frame clones and lacks some. The table shows about 27,000 clones, with more than 65% occurring only once. No cognate antigen is known for these TCRs. The sample in question was PBMCs, obtained from a glioma patient whose treatment included an IDH1 peptide vaccine. Receptors originate from a man aged 45-65 years with glioma.

This chain uses TRBV2 with TRBJ1-5, with TRBD1 matching 12 bases. The CDR3 covers 15 residues. V trimming: 9 bases; J trimming: 6 bases; junction bases outside the gene matches: 9. CDR1 is SNHLY and CDR2 is FYNNEI in the germline V gene. The DNA of the CDR3 is TGTGCCAGTTCCGGGACAGGGGGCGCGGGTCAGCCCCAGCATTTT. Translation: CASSGTGGAGQPQHF.

This chain links TRBV4-1 with TRBJ2-1; 7 bases are shared with TRBD2. From germline, CDR1 is MGHRA and CDR2 YSYEKL. The length of the CDR3 is 16 residues. The V segment lost 0 bases and the J segment 2 bases; nucleotides outside the gene matches: 4. CDR3 sequence reads: CASSQDTSEAYNEQFF. DNA of the CDR3: TGCGCCAGCAGCCAAGATACTAGCGAAGCCTACAATGAGCAGTTCTTC.

The chain carries TRBV6-1 and TRBJ1-3; 9 bases map to TRBD1. CDR1 is MNHNS and CDR2 is SASEGT in the germline V gene. V lost 4 bases to trimming and J lost 4 bases; unmatched junction nucleotides: 2. The CDR3 length is 14 residues. The chain's CDR3 is CASSGGTGGNTIYF. CDR3 bases: TGTGCCAGCAGTGGGGGGACAGGGGGAAACACCATATATTTT.

This clone showed up just a few times. J is TRBJ1-1 and V is TRBV6-5; D remains ambiguous. The CDR3 has 10 amino acids. V lost 7 bases and J 10 bases, leaving 10 bases between the germline ends. Per the germline V gene, CDR1 is MNHEY and CDR2 is SVGAGI. The CDR3 loop is CASNRQPAFF. CDR3 sequence (DNA): TGTGCCAGCAACCGGCAACCAGCTTTCTTT.

This chain uses TRBV2 with TRBJ2-1; 9 bases map to TRBD2. Per the germline V gene, CDR1 is SNHLY and CDR2 is FYNNEI. This CDR3 region has 14 residues. V lost 6 bases, J lost 9 bases, and 9 bases stayed unmatched. The CDR3 here is CASRVGSGGAEQFF. As DNA, the CDR3 is TGTGCCAGCAGGGTCGGTAGCGGGGGAGCTGAGCAGTTCTTC.

In its sample, this clone was seen a few times. V gene TRBV2 combines with J gene TRBJ1-1; the D is unclear. The CDR3 length is 11 residues. CDR1 and CDR2 from the germline V gene are SNHLY and FYNNEI. Trimming removed 1 base at V and 11 bases at J, with 8 bases between. The CDR3 nucleotides read TGTGCCAGCAGTGAAGGGGTCGTCGCTTTCTTT. This encodes CASSEGVVAFF.

This chain uses TRBV2 with TRBJ2-1; perhaps TRBD2 as D (6 bases). The germline V gene encodes CDR1 SNHLY and CDR2 FYNNEI. The CDR3 is 13 amino acids. The V end was cut by 7 bases, the J end by 2 bases, with 9 bases between. The CDR3 region is CASTRLAYNEQFF. In DNA, the CDR3 is TGTGCCAGCACTAGACTAGCCTACAATGAGCAGTTCTTC.

This sequence joins TRBV27 and TRBJ1-5; 7 bases line up with TRBD1. Germline loops: CDR1 MNHEY, CDR2 SMNVEV (reference sequence). CDR3 length: 14 amino acids. V lost 4 bases and J lost 6; bases outside the gene matches: 6. This CDR3 reads CASSWTGAGQPQHF. The CDR3 DNA sequence: TGTGCCAGCAGTTGGACAGGTGCCGGTCAGCCCCAGCATTTT.

This clone was counted a single time. The J gene is TRBJ2-5, the V gene TRBV29-1; the D is unclear. CDR1 and CDR2 (germline): SQVTM, ANQGSEA. V lost 3 bases and J 4 bases, leaving 18 bases between the germline ends. The CDR3 is made up of 15 amino acids. CDR3 in amino acids: CSVDILSAGAETQYF. For the CDR3, the DNA is TGCAGCGTTGATATCCTCTCGGCTGGCGCAGAGACCCAGTACTTC.